The 25 T cell receptor beta chains listed next were all sequenced from one sample in a study of cytomegalovirus exposure and HLA in healthy donors. PCR primers comprised 60 Vbeta and 13 Jbeta primers. Sequencing was performed with immunoSEQ multiplex PCR; in TCRdb, only in-frame clones are kept and a portion is missing. The repertoire shows about 65,000 clones; the top ten hold approximately 15%. What was sequenced was PBMCs. The origin of the receptors is a boy under 18 in good health and CMV-seronegative.

This chain connects TRBV28 to TRBJ1-2; the D is unclear. Germline-derived CDR1 and CDR2 are MDHEN and SYDVKM. This CDR3 has 14 amino acids. V gave up 5 bases and J gave up 2 bases, with 12 bases separating them. The CDR3 spells CASSPGGNNYGYTF. The CDR3, as DNA: TGTGCCAGCAGTCCGGGAGGGAACAACTATGGCTACACCTTC.

The chain joins TRBV6-5 to TRBJ2-1; D might be TRBD2 (6 bases). Germline assignment: CDR1 MNHEY and CDR2 SVGAGI. CDR3 length: 13 residues. With 3 bases removed from V and 7 bases from J, the gap between germline ends came to 10 bases. CDR3 bases: TGTGCCAGCAGTTATGCGGGGTGGAATGAGCAGTTCTTC. Protein sequence: CASSYAGWNEQFF.

This chain links TRBV5-1 with TRBJ1-2; a weak D match, TRBD1 (5 bases). Trimming removed 0 bases from V and 8 bases from J, with 14 bases in between. The CDR3 extends over 14 amino acids. Germline V gene data show CDR1 as SGHRS and CDR2 as YFSETQ. The CDR3 spells CASSLAGDDAGYTF. CDR3 DNA: TGCGCCAGCAGCTTGGCGGGGGATGATGCGGGCTACACCTTC.

The V call is TRBV6-1, the J call TRBJ1-4; 10 bases match TRBD1. CDR1 and CDR2 (germline): MNHNS, SASEGT. CDR3 size: 16 residues. After removal of 0 bases from V and 8 bases from J, the junction contained 6 bases not matched to a gene. CDR3 DNA: TGTGCCAGCAGTGAAGCTACGGGACAGGGGCACGAAAAACTGTTTTTT. It yields the protein CASSEATGQGHEKLFF.

This chain's CDR3 is CASSGGAGVVNEQYF. The CDR3 coding sequence is TGTGCCAGCAGCGGGGGAGCGGGAGTGGTCAACGAGCAGTACTTC. V and J are TRBV9 and TRBJ2-7; 8 nucleotides line up with TRBD2. V lost 3 bases to trimming and J lost 5 bases; unmatched junction nucleotides: 10. Germline V gene lookup returns CDR1 SGDLS and CDR2 YYNGEE. The CDR3 totals 15 residues.

The chain employs TRBV29-1 and TRBJ2-7, with 10 bases lining up with TRBD2. J was trimmed by 1 base and V by 6 bases; bases with no gene match: 12. CDR3 length equals 16 residues. Germline V gene sequence: CDR1 SQVTM, CDR2 ANQGSEA. The CDR3 DNA is TGCAGCGTAGACAAAAAGGCGACTAGCGGGTCCTACGAGCAGTACTTC. Encoded protein: CSVDKKATSGSYEQYF.

This rearrangement joins TRBV11-2 to TRBJ1-5; 8 nucleotides align to TRBD1. The CDR3 is 14 residues long. Germline V CDR1 and CDR2: SGHAT, FQNNGV. V gave up 4 bases and J gave up 5 bases; unmatched junction bases: 4. DNA for the CDR3: TGTGCCAGCAGCTGGGCGACAGGGGATCAGCCCCAGCATTTT. Translating gives CASSWATGDQPQHF. The full variable domain, in which reference TRBV11-2 and TRBJ1-5 provide the parts outside the CDR3, is EAGVAQSPRYKIIEKRQSVAFWCNPISGHATLYWYQQILGQGPKLLIQFQNNGVVDDSQLPKDRFSAERLKGVDSTLKIQPAKLEDSAVYLCASSWATGDQPQHFGDGTRLSIL.

The chain links TRBV11-3 to TRBJ2-7, with 10 bases aligning to TRBD2. The junction had 8 bases not matched to a gene; V was cut back by 5 bases and J by 4 bases. The CDR3 sequence is 15 residues long. The V gene's germline CDR1 is SGHNT and CDR2 YENEEA. The chain's CDR3 is CASSASSGSVYEQYF. CDR3 sequence (DNA): TGTGCCAGCAGCGCTTCTAGCGGGAGTGTGTACGAGCAGTACTTC.

V is TRBV30 and J is TRBJ2-7; tentative D call: TRBD1 (5 bases). Germline V CDR1 and CDR2: GTSNPN, SVGIG (reference sequence). The CDR3 is 13 residues long. Trimming stripped 2 bases from V and 2 bases from J, with 10 bases between. CDR3 sequence reads: CAWSPRATYEQYF. The CDR3 nucleotides read TGTGCCTGGAGTCCCAGGGCCACCTACGAGCAGTACTTC.

The chain joins TRBV5-1 to TRBJ1-1; D unresolved. The germline V and J ends were trimmed by 0 bases and 1 base, with 10 bases remaining between them. There are 15 residues in the CDR3. From germline, CDR1 is SGHRS and CDR2 YFSETQ. In nucleotides, the CDR3 is TGCGCCAGCAGCTTGGAAAGACAACGGAACACTGAAGCTTTCTTT. Translated, it gives CASSLERQRNTEAFF.

The rearrangement joins TRBV15 to TRBJ2-7; 10 bases are a match to TRBD1. The germline V gene encodes CDR1 LNHNV and CDR2 YYDKDF (reference sequence). V was clipped by 1 base and J by 5 bases; unmatched bases: 5. The CDR3 contains 15 residues. The CDR3 spells CATSRVRQGADEQYF. The CDR3 nucleotides are TGTGCCACCAGCAGAGTTCGACAGGGGGCAGACGAGCAGTACTTC. Complete variable domain (other parts from reference TRBV15 and TRBJ2-7): DAMVIQNPRYQVTQFGKPVTLSCSQTLNHNVMYWYQQKSSQAPKLLFHYYDKDFNNEADTPDNFQSRRPNTSFCFLDIRSPGLGDTAMYLCATSRVRQGADEQYFGPGTRLTVT.

The gene calls are TRBV30 and TRBJ2-3; D is ambiguous. V lost 5 bases to trimming and J lost 5 bases, with 11 bases between them. Germline CDR1 GTSNPN, CDR2 SVGIG (reference sequence). The CDR3 loop spans 12 amino acids. The CDR3 nucleotides are TGTGCCTGGGATTTGCGCCTAGATACGCAGTATTTT. This codes for CAWDLRLDTQYF. Complete variable domain (other parts from reference TRBV30 and TRBJ2-3): SQTIHQWPATLVQPVGSPLSLECTVEGTSNPNLYWYRQAAGRGLQLLFYSVGIGQISSEVPQNLSASRPQDRQFILSSKKLLLSDSGFYLCAWDLRLDTQYFGPGTRLTVL.

The chain has TRBV29-1 and TRBJ2-1; 7 bases fit TRBD1. The CDR3 has 14 amino acids. Per germline, CDR1 SQVTM and CDR2 ANQGSEA. V lost 1 base and J lost 4; bases outside the gene matches: 4. CDR3 in amino acids: CSVEAGGQYNEQFF. CDR3 sequence (DNA): TGCAGCGTTGAAGCAGGGGGACAGTACAATGAGCAGTTCTTC.

The CDR3 DNA is TGTGCCAGTAGTCCCGGGACAGGGGAGGCTGGGGCCAACGTCCTGACTTTC. It translates to CASSPGTGEAGANVLTF. The chain joins TRBV19 to TRBJ2-6; TRBD1 matches 10 bases. Germline V gene lookup returns CDR1 LNHDA and CDR2 SQIVND (reference sequence). J lost 2 bases, V lost 5 bases, and 6 bases had no gene match. The CDR3 extends over 17 amino acids.

The chain couples TRBV5-1 to TRBJ1-6; the match to TRBD1 covers 10 bases. CDR1 and CDR2 from the germline V gene are SGHRS and YFSETQ. V lost 0 bases and J lost 5; bases outside the gene matches: 2. The CDR3 is 16 residues long. CDR3 DNA: TGCGCCAGCAGCTTGGGGGACAGGGGAAATAATTCACCCCTCCACTTT. Encoded protein: CASSLGDRGNNSPLHF. Full variable domain (rest looked up from reference TRBV5-1 and TRBJ1-6): KAGVTQTPRYLIKTRGQQVTLSCSPISGHRSVSWYQQTPGQGLQFLFEYFSETQRNKGNFPGRFSGRQFSNSRSEMNVSTLELGDSALYLCASSLGDRGNNSPLHFGNGTRLTVT.

The chain combines TRBV9 with TRBJ2-2; 7 bases fit TRBD2. V dropped 0 bases and J dropped 7; count of bases not matched to a gene: 12. Germline V gene data show CDR1 as SGDLS and CDR2 as YYNGEE. The CDR3 length is 17 residues. The CDR3 spells CASSVALGEGLNGELFF. In DNA form, the CDR3 reads TGTGCCAGCAGCGTAGCTTTAGGGGAGGGCCTCAACGGGGAGCTGTTTTTT.

J is TRBJ1-1 and V is TRBV27, with a tentative D call TRBD1 (5 bases). Germline V lookup: CDR1 MNHEY, CDR2 SMNVEV (reference sequence). Trimming shortened V by 7 bases and J by 1 base, and 19 bases separated the two germline ends. This CDR3 comprises 16 residues. CDR3 DNA: TGTGCCAGCAACCCCCTCTGGGGCGGGGGGAACACTGAAGCTTTCTTT. Encoded protein: CASNPLWGGGNTEAFF.

The CDR3 is CASSLGGTGPSTDTQYF. The CDR3 nucleotides read TGTGCCAGCAGCCTAGGTGGGACAGGGCCTAGCACAGATACGCAGTATTTT. V usage is TRBV5-4 and J usage is TRBJ2-3; TRBD1 matches at 9 bases. The CDR3 runs 17 residues. Germline V gene sequence: CDR1 SGHNT, CDR2 YYREEE (reference sequence). With V trimmed by 4 bases and J by 0 bases, 9 bases remained unmatched.

The rearrangement joins TRBV6-5 to TRBJ2-7; possible D gene TRBD2, 7 bases. Trimming left V 0 bases short and J 3 bases short, with 15 bases between. Per germline, CDR1 MNHEY and CDR2 SVGAGI. This CDR3 is built from 16 residues. The CDR3 DNA follows: TGTGCCAGCAGTTACTCCACTGGGGGCGGGGGCTACGAGCAGTACTTC. It encodes CASSYSTGGGGYEQYF.

V gene TRBV7-3 combines with J gene TRBJ1-2; perhaps TRBD1 as D (6 bases). The CDR3 loop spans 15 amino acids. V lost 3 bases and J 0 bases, leaving 11 bases between the germline ends. Germline CDR1 SGHTA, CDR2 FQGTGA. The CDR3, as DNA: TGTGCCAGCAGCTTTCGGACAGTAGCTAACTATGGCTACACCTTC. Protein product: CASSFRTVANYGYTF.

The chain combines TRBV18 with TRBJ1-4; D remains ambiguous. CDR3 length: 14 residues. The germline CDR1 and CDR2 sequences are KGHSH and LQKENI. Deletions cut 5 bases from V and 2 bases from J, with 9 bases between. CDR3 protein: CASSYFATNEKLFF. CDR3 nucleotides: TGTGCCAGCTCATACTTCGCCACTAATGAAAAACTGTTTTTT.

The rearrangement uses TRBV6-5 and TRBJ1-6, with TRBD1 as a possible D gene (5 bases). The CDR3 length is 14 residues. Germline V gene lookup returns CDR1 MNHEY and CDR2 SVGAGI. The V gene lost 6 bases and the J gene lost 10 bases, with 16 bases spanning the gap. In nucleotides, the CDR3 is TGTGCCAGCAGCCCGGACAACTCTAGATCACCCCTCCACTTT. Amino acid sequence: CASSPDNSRSPLHF.

The CDR3 reads CASSLDPLYSNQPQHF. The CDR3 DNA reads TGTGCCAGCAGCTTGGATCCACTCTACAGCAATCAGCCCCAGCATTTT. The V and J genes are TRBV5-5 and TRBJ1-5; D remains ambiguous. The CDR3 runs 16 residues. Germline values: CDR1 SGHKS, CDR2 YYEKEE (reference sequence). The V end was cut by 0 bases, the J end by 1 base, with 11 bases between.

The chain has TRBV30 and TRBJ1-1, with TRBD1 identical over 8 bases. The V segment lost 5 bases and the J segment 1 base; nucleotides outside the gene matches: 0. The CDR3 contains 12 residues. The germline V gene encodes CDR1 GTSNPN and CDR2 SVGIG (reference sequence). CDR3 DNA sequence: TGTGCCTGGGGACAGGGGAACACTGAAGCTTTCTTT. It encodes CAWGQGNTEAFF.

The chain has TRBV6-6 and TRBJ2-5; 8 bases map to TRBD2. Germline V lookup: CDR1 MNHNY, CDR2 SVGAGI (reference sequence). With V trimmed by 2 bases and J by 5 bases, 10 bases remained unmatched. CDR3 length: 16 residues. The CDR3 sequence: CASSYGGGGKLETQYF. CDR3 in DNA: TGTGCCAGCAGTTACGGAGGCGGGGGGAAACTGGAGACCCAGTACTTC.